A single sample gave rise to the 22 T cell receptor beta chains below, sequenced in a study of blood T cell repertoires in COVID-19. Sequencing was performed with immunoSEQ multiplex PCR; in TCRdb, only in-frame clones are kept and a portion is missing. This table holds 150,000 to 200,000 clones, 80% to 90% found once. What was sequenced was peripheral blood. The receptors derive from a man aged 50 to 59 with active or convalescent COVID-19.

This clone was detected once. This rearrangement joins TRBV5-6 to TRBJ2-2; TRBD1 might be the D (5 bases). CDR3 length equals 14 residues. V lost 7 bases and J 1 base, leaving 11 bases between the germline ends. Germline-derived CDR1 and CDR2 are SGHDT and YYEEEE. The CDR3 reads CASVRTLNTGELFF. DNA of the CDR3: TGTGCCAGCGTCCGGACATTGAACACCGGGGAGCTGTTTTTT.

The rearrangement uses TRBV27 and TRBJ2-7, with TRBD1 matching over 8 bases. V trimming: 5 bases; J trimming: 5 bases; junction bases outside the gene matches: 5. This CDR3 contains 13 residues. The germline V gene has CDR1 MNHEY and CDR2 SMNVEV (reference sequence). CDR3: CASSPGQGDEQYF. The CDR3 DNA follows: TGTGCCAGCAGTCCTGGACAGGGAGACGAGCAGTACTTC.

V and J are TRBV4-3 and TRBJ2-6; TRBD1 might be the D (5 bases). Germline lookup yields CDR1 LGHNA and CDR2 YSLEER. This CDR3 has 19 residues. Trimming pared 0 bases from V and 0 bases from J, leaving 15 bases between. CDR3 DNA sequence: TGCGCCAGCAGCCAAGATAACCCCCAGGGATCCTCTGGGGCCAACGTCCTGACTTTC. Amino acid sequence: CASSQDNPQGSSGANVLTF.

This chain connects TRBV19 to TRBJ1-5; D is unclear. Germline V gives CDR1 LNHDA, CDR2 SQIVND (reference sequence). V gave up 7 bases and J gave up 1 base, with 11 bases separating them. The CDR3 has 14 residues. CDR3 nucleotides: TGTGCCAGTACCCGGGGTTCGAGCAATCAGCCCCAGCATTTT. Amino acids: CASTRGSSNQPQHF.

The rearrangement joins TRBV19 to TRBJ1-5; 8 positions agree with TRBD1. Germline-derived CDR1 and CDR2 are LNHDA and SQIVND (reference sequence). The CDR3 is 14 amino acids. The V gene end was trimmed by 5 bases and the J gene end by 3 bases; junction bases not matched to a gene: 3. Here the CDR3 reads CASSDRGVNQPQHF. The CDR3 coding sequence is TGTGCCAGTAGTGACAGGGGAGTCAATCAGCCCCAGCATTTT.

The chain links TRBV2 to TRBJ2-1; TRBD2 matches at 12 bases. This CDR3 contains 14 residues. V was pared by 11 bases and J by 6 bases, with 8 bases of the junction left unmatched. The germline V gene has CDR1 SNHLY and CDR2 FYNNEI. The CDR3 reads CAARGLAGRNEQFF. The CDR3 bases are TGTGCCGCACGAGGACTAGCGGGACGCAATGAGCAGTTCTTC.

V and J are TRBV5-1 and TRBJ2-5; possibly TRBD2 for D (5 bases). The CDR3 extends over 12 amino acids. The V gene's germline CDR1 is SGHRS and CDR2 YFSETQ. Trimming took off 7 bases at V and 0 bases at J, with 7 bases between the two ends. CDR3 nucleotides: TGCGCCAGCGCGGACTACCAAGAGACCCAGTACTTC. It yields the protein CASADYQETQYF.

In this sample, this clone turned up a few times. The rearrangement links TRBV5-1 to TRBJ1-1; no reliable D call. The ends were cut back, 3 bases at V and 4 bases at J, with 13 bases in the middle. Germline lookup yields CDR1 SGHRS and CDR2 YFSETQ. The CDR3 sequence is 14 residues long. In DNA form, the CDR3 reads TGCGCCAGCAGCTCTTCCACTCCGGGCACTGAAGCTTTCTTT. Translated, it gives CASSSSTPGTEAFF. Variable domain in full (rest from reference TRBV5-1 and TRBJ1-1): KAGVTQTPRYLIKTRGQQVTLSCSPISGHRSVSWYQQTPGQGLQFLFEYFSETQRNKGNFPGRFSGRQFSNSRSEMNVSTLELGDSALYLCASSSSTPGTEAFFGQGTRLTVV.

The CDR3: CASSRTPYSNQPQHF. The CDR3 DNA is TGCGCCAGCAGCCGGACACCCTATAGCAATCAGCCCCAGCATTTT. This chain links TRBV5-1 with TRBJ1-5, with D perhaps TRBD1 (5 bases). The CDR3 sequence is 15 residues long. V lost 4 bases and J lost 0, with 11 bases in between. The germline V gene has CDR1 SGHRS and CDR2 YFSETQ.

The V gene is TRBV28, the J gene TRBJ1-4; no clear D. The CDR3 runs to 16 residues. Germline values: CDR1 MDHEN, CDR2 SYDVKM. V was clipped by 8 bases and J by 0 bases, with 16 bases between them. CDR3 in amino acids: CASFPGSSATNEKLFF. CDR3 DNA: TGTGCCAGCTTCCCCGGGAGCAGTGCAACTAATGAAAAACTGTTTTTT.

The gene calls are TRBV18 and TRBJ2-5; 8 nucleotides match TRBD2. Germline V gives CDR1 KGHSH, CDR2 LQKENI. The V and J ends lost 2 bases and 3 bases, in that order; junction bases with no gene match: 2. This CDR3 is built from 14 residues. CDR3 sequence (DNA): TGTGCCAGCTCACCAACTAGCGGCGAAGAGACCCAGTACTTC. Translating gives CASSPTSGEETQYF.

This clone was detected only a few times. The V and J genes are TRBV9 and TRBJ1-3; 11 bases fit TRBD1. Germline trimming cut 3 bases from V and 7 bases from J; bases unmatched to any gene: 6. CDR1 is SGDLS and CDR2 is YYNGEE in the germline V gene. The length of the CDR3 is 15 residues. This CDR3 reads CASSGGQGVKNTIYF. In DNA, the CDR3 is TGTGCCAGCAGCGGGGGACAGGGGGTAAAGAACACCATATATTTT.

The chain employs TRBV10-2 and TRBJ2-2, with 8 bases matching TRBD1. Losses at the gene ends were 7 bases for V and 5 bases for J; bases not matched to a gene: 0. The CDR3 runs 12 residues. Per the germline V gene, CDR1 is WSHSY and CDR2 is SAAADI. CDR3: CASNRGTGELFF. CDR3 in DNA: TGCGCCAGCAACAGGGGGACCGGGGAGCTGTTTTTT.

This clone appeared once. The CDR3 spells CATSDLNRGLTGELFF. The CDR3 nucleotides are TGTGCCACCAGTGATTTGAATAGGGGGCTTACCGGGGAGCTGTTTTTT. J is TRBJ2-2 and V is TRBV24-1; 7 bases align to TRBD1. The length of the CDR3 is 16 residues. From germline, CDR1 is KGHDR and CDR2 SFDVKD. With 0 bases clipped from V and 5 bases from J, the junction kept 5 bases outside the gene matches.

The V call is TRBV7-2, the J call TRBJ2-3, with TRBD2 identical over 7 bases. V was pared by 5 bases and J by 1 base, with 9 bases of the junction left unmatched. Germline CDR1 and CDR2: SGHTA and FQGNSA. This CDR3 comprises 16 residues. The CDR3 nucleotides read TGTGCCAGCAGCCCTCTATACGCGGGGGGCACAGATACGCAGTATTTT. The encoded protein is CASSPLYAGGTDTQYF.

The chain uses TRBV16 and TRBJ1-2, with 7 bases fitting TRBD1. The CDR3 spans 13 residues. The germline gives CDR1 KGHSY, CDR2 FQNENV. The junction had 2 bases not matched to a gene; V was cut back by 0 bases and J by 7 bases. The CDR3 bases are TGTGCCAGCAGCCAATCTTCAGGGGGTGGCTACACCTTC. This gives the protein CASSQSSGGGYTF.

V is TRBV4-3 and J is TRBJ2-7; perhaps TRBD2 as D (5 bases). There are 15 residues in the CDR3. V lost 0 bases and J lost 2, with 11 bases in between. Germline V gene lookup returns CDR1 LGHNA and CDR2 YSLEER. The CDR3 nucleotides read TGCGCCAGCAGCCAAGAGACGGGGTCCGCCTACGAGCAGTACTTC. Its protein product is CASSQETGSAYEQYF.

The chain carries TRBV6-6 and TRBJ1-2; D is possibly TRBD1 (5 bases). CDR3 length equals 13 residues. With 2 bases removed from V and 8 bases from J, the gap between germline ends came to 12 bases. The germline gives CDR1 MNHNY, CDR2 SVGAGI (reference sequence). The CDR3 DNA is TGTGCCAGCAGTTACGGGAGGGGAGAGGGCTACACCTTC. Its translation is CASSYGRGEGYTF.

J is TRBJ2-7 and V is TRBV21-1; TRBD2 is taken as the D call from the table, unchecked against the DNA. TRBV21-1 is designated a pseudogene. This CDR3 comprises 10 residues. CDR3 protein: CASITYEQYF. Written as DNA, the CDR3 is TGTGCCAGCATAACCTACGAGCAGTACTTC.

This clone has only a few counts. Different DNA sequences within this sample yield the same CDR3. The chain recombines TRBV18 with TRBJ1-3, with D possibly matching TRBD1 (5 bases). Germline CDR1 reads KGHSH; CDR2 reads LQKENI. This CDR3 comprises 14 residues. Trimming took off 2 bases at V and 3 bases at J, with 8 bases between the two ends. CDR3 sequence reads: CASSPGGLGNTIYF. CDR3 coding DNA: TGTGCCAGCTCACCAGGGGGACTTGGAAACACCATATATTTT.

There are a few counts of this clone. The chain links TRBV3-1 (or the pseudogene TRBV3-2) to TRBJ1-6; tentative D call: TRBD1 (6 bases). This CDR3 has 18 residues. Germline V gene sequence: CDR1 LGHDT, CDR2 YNNKEL (reference sequence). V was clipped by 4 bases and J by 0 bases, with 16 bases between them. The CDR3: CASSPRPGETSYNSPLHF. For the CDR3, the DNA is TGTGCCAGCAGCCCCCGCCCAGGGGAAACCTCCTATAATTCACCCCTCCACTTT.

This chain connects TRBV30 to TRBJ2-2, with TRBD2 matching over 12 bases. This CDR3 is 14 amino acids long. V lost 3 bases to trimming and J lost 13 bases; unmatched junction nucleotides: 9. Germline CDR1 reads GTSNPN; CDR2 reads SVGIG (reference sequence). The CDR3 loop reads CAWRRSLAGGRLFF. As DNA, the CDR3 is TGTGCCTGGAGGAGGAGTCTAGCGGGGGGGCGGCTGTTTTTT. Variable domain in full (rest from reference TRBV30 and TRBJ2-2): SQTIHQWPATLVQPVGSPLSLECTVEGTSNPNLYWYRQAAGRGLQLLFYSVGIGQISSEVPQNLSASRPQDRQFILSSKKLLLSDSGFYLCAWRRSLAGGRLFFGEGSRLTVL.